This entry features one TCR beta chain sequence. Its antigen is still unknown. The CDR3 loop spans 15 amino acids. Germline CDR1 SGHRS, CDR2 YFSETQ. Trimming pared 0 bases from V and 3 bases from J, leaving 10 bases between. HIV-negative, healthy adults without recent acute infections or vaccinations were the donors. Each sample came from a Caucasian adult donor living in Nashville, Tennessee. Only in-frame clones appear in the TCRdb table, and some are missing; sequencing was by immunoSEQ multiplex PCR. The table records about 2,500,000 clones, 85% to 95% of them present only once. The entry originates in a study of shared clonotypes between healthy human individuals. Findings and caveats of the study: Against clonotypes common to all four donors, non-shared ones had lower generation probabilities. Naive CD4 clonotypes were shared across several donors at 5% to 6%.

This receptor was taken from a man younger than 35 in good health. This sequence joins TRBV5-1 and TRBJ2-1; possible D gene TRBD1, 6 bases. The specimen sequenced was naive CD4+ T cells sorted from blood. Subset given: CD45RA+ positively selected. The CDR3 spells CASSLEQGNYNEQFF. CDR3 sequence (DNA): TGCGCCAGCAGCTTGGAACAGGGAAACTACAATGAGCAGTTCTTC.